This TCR beta chain comes out of a study of CD8+CD57+ T cells in acquired aplastic anemia. About the study: Sorted CD4+ and CD8+ cell DNA averaged roughly 3.2 ug. Study-wide results and limits: In common between the patients and the controls were approximately 30 CD8+ CDR3 sequences.

CDR3 size: 15 residues. V lost 6 bases, J lost 4 bases, and 8 bases stayed unmatched. Germline CDR1 and CDR2: SNHLY and FYNNEI. Notes on this clonotype: Its antigen is currently unknown.

CDR3 and TCR beta VDJ profiling relied on genomic DNA as the template. TCRdb itself ran the reads through MiXCR, one entry per CDR3 protein. The table shows about 180,000 distinct CDR3 sequences, with less than 55% occurring only once. This chain joins TRBV2 and TRBJ2-3; 9 nucleotides match TRBD2. The receptor's source is a human donor in good health. Sequencing used sorted CD4+, CD8+, or CD8+CD57+ T cells (not recorded which) from PBMCs. In DNA, the CDR3 is TGTGCCAGCAGGGCCGCGGGGGGGCTCGCAGATACGCAGTATTTT. Protein sequence: CASRAAGGLADTQYF.